The sequence of this T cell receptor beta chain was determined in a study of blood T cell repertoires in COVID-19. Study background: Both acute and convalescent COVID-19 samples were obtained from the United States, Italy and Spain. The cDNA or gDNA used as material had been derived from T cells, B-cell-depleted T cells, or PBMCs.

Trimming removed 2 bases from V and 5 bases from J; junction bases left unmatched: 2. Germline values: CDR1 WNHNN, CDR2 SYGVQD (reference sequence). The CDR3 loop spans 14 amino acids. Repertoires were generated with immunoSEQ multiplex PCR, while TCRdb's copy carries only in-frame clones and drops some. The repertoire has 300,000 to 350,000 clones, roughly 89% of them found once; the top ten carry roughly 3.5%. A note on this clone: Other DNA sequences in this specimen translate into the identical CDR3.

The genes are TRBV10-1 and TRBJ2-2, with 7 bases matching TRBD1. The sequencing sample was made of peripheral blood. The sequence came from a woman between 18 and 29 years old who had recovered from COVID-19. CDR3 sequence reads: CASSETGETGELFF. The CDR3 region has the DNA TGCGCCAGCAGTGAGACAGGGGAGACCGGGGAGCTGTTTTTT.